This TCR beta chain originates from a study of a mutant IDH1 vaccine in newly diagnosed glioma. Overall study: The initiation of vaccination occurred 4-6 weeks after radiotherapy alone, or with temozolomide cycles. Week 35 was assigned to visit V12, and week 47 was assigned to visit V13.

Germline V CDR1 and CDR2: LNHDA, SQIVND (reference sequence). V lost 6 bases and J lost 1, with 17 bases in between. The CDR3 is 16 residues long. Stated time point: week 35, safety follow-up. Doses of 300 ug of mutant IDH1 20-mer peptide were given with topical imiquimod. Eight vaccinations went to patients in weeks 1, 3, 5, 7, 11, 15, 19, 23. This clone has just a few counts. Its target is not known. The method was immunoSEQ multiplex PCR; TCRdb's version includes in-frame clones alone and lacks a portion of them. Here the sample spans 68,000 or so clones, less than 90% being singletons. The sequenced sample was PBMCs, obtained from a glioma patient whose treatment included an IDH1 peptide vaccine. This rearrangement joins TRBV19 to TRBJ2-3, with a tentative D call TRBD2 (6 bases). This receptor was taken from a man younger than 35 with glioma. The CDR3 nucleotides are TGTGCCAGTAGGAGGTTTGGGGGGAGTGGCACAGATACGCAGTATTTT. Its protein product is CASRRFGGSGTDTQYF.